This T cell receptor beta chain was sequenced for a study of blood T cell repertoires in COVID-19. This clone was recorded at least ten times. V lost 5 bases to trimming and J lost 4 bases; unmatched junction nucleotides: 9. This CDR3 comprises 15 residues. Germline CDR1 reads MNHEY; CDR2 reads SVGEGT. Profiling relied on immunoSEQ multiplex PCR, and the TCRdb table lists in-frame clones only, not all of them. The table has approximately 130,000 clones, approximately 85% seen once. The sequenced sample was peripheral blood. This chain connects TRBV6-2 or TRBV6-3 to TRBJ1-2, with 8 bases lining up with TRBD1. This receptor was obtained from a human donor in a cohort sampled during active COVID-19. CDR3 sequence reads: CASSLRTGTGYGYTF. CDR3 DNA sequence: TGTGCCAGCAGTCTGCGGACAGGGACGGGCTATGGCTACACCTTC.